The clone carrying this T cell receptor beta chain was recorded at least ten times. As yet, its antigen is unknown. The CDR3 runs to 16 residues. The V segment lost 3 bases and the J segment 3 bases; nucleotides outside the gene matches: 2. Germline CDR1 reads KGHDR; CDR2 reads SFDVKD. This sample stems from a study of CD8+CD57+ T cells in acquired aplastic anemia. Study findings and constraints: Patients and controls had in common around 29 CD8+ CDR3 sequences.

TCR beta VDJ and CDR3 profiles were obtained from a genomic DNA template. TCRdb reprocessed the reads with MiXCR, giving one entry per CDR3 protein. The table has more than 150,000 distinct CDR3 sequences, roughly half seen once; the top ten hold approximately 3%. The specimen sequenced was sorted CD4+, CD8+, or CD8+CD57+ T cells (not recorded which) from PBMCs. The source is a human donor in good health. The chain uses TRBV24-1 and TRBJ2-1; the match to TRBD2 covers 12 bases. The CDR3 DNA follows: TGTGCCACCAGTGATAGGACTAGCGGGATCTACAATGAGCAGTTCTTC. Amino acids: CATSDRTSGIYNEQFF.